This TCR beta chain was sequenced during a study of T cell responses to AZD1222 COVID-19 vaccine. General observations from the study: Donors skewed white British and female; clonal diversity was possibly underestimated. Without day 14 samples, only post-peak T cell repertoires were studied.

Pooling covered second doses at about 4 or about 12 weeks. Turning to this clone: Its antigen is currently unknown.

In germline, CDR1 is LNHDA, CDR2 SQIVND (reference sequence). The CDR3 contains 13 residues. Trimming cost V 5 bases and J 13 bases, with 15 bases left between them. This table comes from immunoSEQ multiplex PCR, and its TCRdb copy is limited to in-frame clones, with some not included. The table has tens of thousands of clones, around four fifths seen once. The sequence derives from an adult who received the AZD1222 COVID-19 vaccine. The chain combines TRBV19 with TRBJ1-6, with D uncertain. The material sequenced was peripheral blood, taken 28 days after the second AZD1222 dose. The CDR3 DNA reads as TGTGCCAGTAGTCAGCAGGCCCGCCCGCCCCTCCACTTT. Encoded protein: CASSQQARPPLHF.